This T cell receptor beta chain emerged from a study of blood T cell repertoires in COVID-19. Study summary: Acute and convalescent COVID-19 samples came from the United States, Italy and Spain. Nucleic acid was either cDNA or gDNA, and it came from T cells, B-cell-depleted T cells, or PBMCs.

V dropped 1 base and J dropped 2 bases, with 8 bases sitting between them. The CDR3 has 14 residues. Germline CDR1 SGHTA, CDR2 FQGNSA. Original processing methods: The authors estimated nucleated cell counts from reference gene primer amplification. Sequencing used immunoSEQ multiplex PCR; TCRdb keeps in-frame clones, though not all of them. V and J calls and clone size follow that table, whereas D and trimming were derived from the DNA. The sample lists about 330,000 clones; 88% were seen once. The chain couples TRBV7-2 to TRBJ1-2, with D possibly TRBD1 on 6 matching bases. The sequence was obtained from a woman in her forties or fifties with active or convalescent COVID-19. Sequenced input: peripheral blood. The CDR3 DNA reads as TGTGCCAGCAGCTTAGACAGGGAAAACTATGGCTACACCTTC. It codes for CASSLDRENYGYTF.